This T cell receptor (beta chain) was identified in a study of T-cell memory formation after mild COVID-19. TCRdb independently ran MiXCR on the 5' RACE reads; one entry per CDR3 protein. The data contain a few hundred thousand distinct CDR3 sequences, just under 20% of them singletons. This clonotype occurred a few times. Sequencing was performed on PBMCs or a T cell subset sorted from them (not recorded which). This clonotype was sampled from a young man who had mild COVID-19 (a few samples of this study predate the infection). Cell type and time point are not known.

This CDR3 reads CASSPQGSQETQYF. The DNA for the CDR3 is TGTGCCAGCAGCCCACAGGGGTCCCAAGAGACCCAGTACTTC. This sequence joins TRBV7-2 and TRBJ2-5; TRBD1 matches 7 bases. This CDR3 is built from 14 residues. In germline, CDR1 is SGHTA, CDR2 FQGNSA. V shed 5 bases, J shed 1 base, and the junction held 4 bases outside the gene matches.